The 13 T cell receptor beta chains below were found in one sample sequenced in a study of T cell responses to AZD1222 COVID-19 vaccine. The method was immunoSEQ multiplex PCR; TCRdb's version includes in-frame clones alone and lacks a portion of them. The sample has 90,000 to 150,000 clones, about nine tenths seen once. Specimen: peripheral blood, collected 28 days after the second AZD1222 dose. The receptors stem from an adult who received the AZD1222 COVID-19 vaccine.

The CDR3 bases are TGTGCCAGCAGTTCTTTAAACAGGGTCGGGCCCCAGCATTTT. Its translation is CASSSLNRVGPQHF. The V and J genes are TRBV28 and TRBJ1-5; D might be TRBD1 (6 bases). The CDR3 sequence is 14 residues long. V dropped 4 bases and J dropped 9 bases, with 16 bases sitting between them. The V gene's germline CDR1 is MDHEN and CDR2 SYDVKM. Using reference TRBV28 and TRBJ1-5 for the parts outside the CDR3, the full variable domain is DVKVTQSSRYLVKRTGEKVFLECVQDMDHENMFWYRQDPGLGLRLIYFSYDVKMKEKGDIPEGYSVSREKKERFSLILESASTNQTSMYLCASSSLNRVGPQHFGDGTRLSIL.

In nucleotides, the CDR3 is TGTGCCAGCAGGCAAACAGGGGGCCGAGTGTCACCCCTCCACTTT. Its translation is CASRQTGGRVSPLHF. V gene TRBV25-1 combines with J gene TRBJ1-6, with 9 bases fitting TRBD1. The CDR3 covers 15 residues. Germline V CDR1 and CDR2: MGHDK, SYGVNS. Unmatched junction bases numbered 10, after V lost 6 bases and J lost 10 bases.

CDR3 sequence reads: CASSKAFGQHNQPQHF. In DNA form, the CDR3 reads TGTGCCAGCAGCAAAGCCTTTGGGCAGCACAATCAGCCCCAGCATTTT. The chain is built from TRBV21-1 and TRBJ1-5; TRBD1 is taken as the D call from the table, unchecked against the DNA. TRBV21-1 counts as a pseudogene. This CDR3 is built from 16 residues.

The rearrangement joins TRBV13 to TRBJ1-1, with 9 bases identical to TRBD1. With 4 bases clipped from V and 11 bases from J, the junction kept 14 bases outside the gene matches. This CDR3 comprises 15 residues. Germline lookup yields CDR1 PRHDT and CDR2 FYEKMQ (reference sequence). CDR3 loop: CASSSSIGQGLSAFF. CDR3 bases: TGTGCCAGCAGCTCCTCCATAGGACAGGGGTTGTCGGCTTTCTTT.

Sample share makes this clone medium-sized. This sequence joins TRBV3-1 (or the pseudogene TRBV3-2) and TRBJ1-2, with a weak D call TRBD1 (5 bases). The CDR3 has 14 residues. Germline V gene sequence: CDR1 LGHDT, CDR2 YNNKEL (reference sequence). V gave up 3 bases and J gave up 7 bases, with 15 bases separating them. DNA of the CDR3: TGTGCCAGCAGCCACAAAGGGCAGGGTGGTGGCTACACCTTC. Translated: CASSHKGQGGGYTF.

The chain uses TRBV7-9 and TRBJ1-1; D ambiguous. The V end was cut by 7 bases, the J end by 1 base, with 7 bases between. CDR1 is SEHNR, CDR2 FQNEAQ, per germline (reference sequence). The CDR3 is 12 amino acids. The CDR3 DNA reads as TGTGCCAGCACCTTCGGGAACACTGAAGCTTTCTTT. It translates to CASTFGNTEAFF. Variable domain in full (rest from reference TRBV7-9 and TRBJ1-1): DTGVSQNPRHKITKRGQNVTFRCDPISEHNRLYWYRQTLGQGPEFLTYFQNEAQLEKSRLLSDRFSAERPKGSFSTLEIQRTEQGDSAMYLCASTFGNTEAFFGQGTRLTVV.

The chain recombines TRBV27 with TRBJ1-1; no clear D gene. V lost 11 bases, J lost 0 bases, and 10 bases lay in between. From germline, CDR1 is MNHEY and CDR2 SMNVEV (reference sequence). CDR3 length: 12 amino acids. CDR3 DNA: TGTGCCTGCGGCAGGCTGAACACTGAAGCTTTCTTT. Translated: CACGRLNTEAFF.

The CDR3 nucleotides are TGCGCCAGCAGCCAAGAAAGGGACAGTCACTACGAGCAGTACTTC. Residues: CASSQERDSHYEQYF. The rearrangement uses TRBV4-3 and TRBJ2-7; 7 bases are a match to TRBD1. V trimming: 0 bases; J trimming: 3 bases; junction bases outside the gene matches: 5. CDR3 length equals 15 residues. Germline V gives CDR1 LGHNA, CDR2 YSLEER.

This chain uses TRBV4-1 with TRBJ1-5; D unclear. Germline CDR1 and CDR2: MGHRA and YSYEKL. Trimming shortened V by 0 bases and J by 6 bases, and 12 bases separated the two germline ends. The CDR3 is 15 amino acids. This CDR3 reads CASSQDRGPLQPQHF. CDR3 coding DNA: TGCGCCAGCAGCCAAGATCGAGGCCCGCTTCAGCCCCAGCATTTT.

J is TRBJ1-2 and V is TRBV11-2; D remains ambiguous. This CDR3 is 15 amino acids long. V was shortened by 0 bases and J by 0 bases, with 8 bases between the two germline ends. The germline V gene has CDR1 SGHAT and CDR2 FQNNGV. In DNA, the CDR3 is TGTGCCAGCAGCTTAGATCTACTAGCTAACTATGGCTACACCTTC. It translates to CASSLDLLANYGYTF.

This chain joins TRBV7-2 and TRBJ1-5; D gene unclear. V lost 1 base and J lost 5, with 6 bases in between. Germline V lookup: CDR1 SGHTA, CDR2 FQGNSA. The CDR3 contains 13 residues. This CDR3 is CASSLGRDQPQHF. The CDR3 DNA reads TGTGCCAGCAGCTTAGGGAGGGATCAGCCCCAGCATTTT.

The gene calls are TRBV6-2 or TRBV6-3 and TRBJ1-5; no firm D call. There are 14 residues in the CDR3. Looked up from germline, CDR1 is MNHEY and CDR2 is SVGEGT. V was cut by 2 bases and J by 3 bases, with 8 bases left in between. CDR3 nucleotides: TGTGCCAGCAGTTACGTGGCAGACAATCAGCCCCAGCATTTT. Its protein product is CASSYVADNQPQHF.

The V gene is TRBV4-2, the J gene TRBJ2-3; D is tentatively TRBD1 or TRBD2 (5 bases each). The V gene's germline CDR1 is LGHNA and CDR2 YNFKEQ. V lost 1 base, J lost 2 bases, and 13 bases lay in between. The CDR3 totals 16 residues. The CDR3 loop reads CASSQGQRGVTDTQYF. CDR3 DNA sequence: TGTGCCAGCAGCCAAGGACAAAGAGGGGTCACAGATACGCAGTATTTT.